This TCR beta chain originates from a study of regulatory T cells in long-lasting Graves disease. Libraries of TCR beta came from iRepertoire HTBI primers plus Arm-PCR of CDR3 regions. Study processing details: Among the samples, around 60 TRBV and 12 to 15 TRBJ segments were identified. MiXCR, run by TCRdb on the multiplex PCR reads, gives a single entry per CDR3 protein. Clone size and V and J calls follow TCRdb, not the original study. This table has about 210,000 distinct CDR3 sequences, roughly 19% appearing once. Points from the study as a whole: Newly diagnosed patients had higher TCR diversity than persistent Graves' patients did. Small sample size may have lowered accuracy.

Time point reported: newly diagnosed GD, antithyroid drugs for less than 3 months. Extracted PBMC RNA gave rise to the TCR library. This clonotype has a handful of counts. What it binds is unknown. Germline CDR1 reads LNHNV; CDR2 reads YYDKDF (reference sequence). The CDR3 sequence is 15 residues long. Trimming left V 5 bases short and J 2 bases short, with 16 bases between. The same sample was also studied in work on T cells in Graves' hyperthyroidism and ophthalmopathy. From that paper: A median around 6.8 months before onset, the model predicted ophthalmopathy.

This clonotype was obtained from a woman aged 25 to 45 with Graves disease. Sequences were derived from peripheral blood mononuclear cells (PBMCs), sampled at new diagnosis, from a patient treated with antithyroid drugs. The V gene is TRBV15, the J gene TRBJ2-7; a weak D match, TRBD2 (6 bases). The CDR3 region is CATSVTGSLAYEQYF. CDR3 coding DNA: TGTGCCACCAGCGTAACCGGGAGCCTCGCCTACGAGCAGTACTTC.